This T cell receptor (beta chain) was profiled in a study of human T cells and chemical hapten exposure. Whole-study context: Patches with 0.01% DPC went on the upper back, and the tests were read at 6 days. Per-sample TCR yields varied mainly from small pooled library volume differences.

General study findings and limits: The donors suffered from alopecia, so their immune response may not match that of healthy people.

This clonotype was observed a handful of times. Its matching antigen is unknown. From the RACE reads, TCRdb called clonotypes with MiXCR, one entry per CDR3 protein. The top ten clones hold about 2.2% of a sample with a few hundred thousand distinct CDR3 sequences, approximately 5.1% of them seen once. Time point reported: patch test 1, 2 weeks after DPC sensitization. Stated treatment: therapeutic diphenylcyclopropenone sensitization with weekly scalp DPC. This TCR was recovered from a woman aged 45-60 years with alopecia areata. Some clones in this sample may be carry-over from other donors' samples. The sample was whole blood, taken in connection with sensitization to the hapten diphenylcyclopropenone (DPC).

Here the CDR3 reads CASSESRGDYGYTF. CDR3 nucleotides: TGCGCCAGCAGTGAGTCTAGGGGTGACTATGGCTACACCTTC. This rearrangement joins TRBV10-2 to TRBJ1-2; the D gene is possibly TRBD1 (5 bases). V was shortened by 0 bases and J by 3 bases, with 8 bases between the two germline ends. From germline, CDR1 is WSHSY and CDR2 SAAADI. The CDR3 sequence is 14 residues long.